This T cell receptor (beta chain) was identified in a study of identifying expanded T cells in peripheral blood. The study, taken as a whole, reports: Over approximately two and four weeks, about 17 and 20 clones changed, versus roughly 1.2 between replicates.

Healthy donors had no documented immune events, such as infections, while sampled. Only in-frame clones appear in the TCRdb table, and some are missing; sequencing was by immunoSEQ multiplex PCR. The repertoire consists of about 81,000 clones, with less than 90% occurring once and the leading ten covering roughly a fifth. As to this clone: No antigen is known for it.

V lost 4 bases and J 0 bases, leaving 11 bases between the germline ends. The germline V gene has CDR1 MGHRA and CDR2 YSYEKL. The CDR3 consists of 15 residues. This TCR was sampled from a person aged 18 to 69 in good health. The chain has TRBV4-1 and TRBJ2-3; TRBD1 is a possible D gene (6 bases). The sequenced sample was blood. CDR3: CASSLQGRSTDTQYF. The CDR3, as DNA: TGCGCCAGCAGCCTCCAGGGGCGGAGCACAGATACGCAGTATTTT.